Following are 14 T cell receptor beta chains from one sample sequenced in a study of tumor-infiltrating lymphocytes in primary liver carcinoma. TCR beta cDNA was reverse-transcribed from about 550 ng of total RNA. The reaction used a constant-region primer and ProtoScript II reverse transcriptase. Library construction for TCR beta comprised three nested multiplex PCR rounds performed with slightly modified ARM-PCR. Each of the first two PCR rounds ran nine to ten cycles with TRBV1-TRBV30 forward and C-beta reverse primers. TCRdb passed the multiplex PCR reads through MiXCR, listing each CDR3 protein once. The sample gives approximately 330,000 distinct CDR3 sequences, around 60% of which show up once; about 6% is in the top ten. Both blood RNA, taken from unsorted whole blood, and germline DNA were extracted. Sequencing used peripheral blood. The source of these receptors is a man aged 40-49 years with primary liver carcinoma and hepatitis B virus infection.

About this clonotype: At one end the junction does not follow the germline gene, possibly because of a read error. CDR3: CSARAGGGYTGEPFF. In DNA form, the CDR3 reads TGCAGCGCAAGGGCAGGGGGAGGTTACACCGGGGAGCCGTTTTTT. J is TRBJ2-2 and V is TRBV29-1; a possible D gene is TRBD1 (7 bases). The CDR3 is 15 residues long. Germline lookup yields CDR1 SQVTM and CDR2 ANQGSEA.

The chain has TRBV4-1 and TRBJ2-2; tentatively, D is TRBD1 (6 bases). Germline V gene sequence: CDR1 MGHRA, CDR2 YSYEKL. The ends were cut back, 5 bases at V and 8 bases at J, with 18 bases in the middle. The CDR3 covers 15 residues. The CDR3 sequence: CASSKGEGDKGELFF. The CDR3 DNA is TGCGCCAGCAGCAAGGGGGAAGGTGACAAAGGGGAGCTGTTTTTT.

Remarks on this clonotype: This could be a read error, since a much larger clone is one nucleotide away. The chain links TRBV5-1 to TRBJ2-7; 8 nucleotides align to TRBD1. Germline CDR1 is SGHRS and CDR2 is YFSETQ. The CDR3 is 15 residues long. CDR3 bases: TGCGCCAACAGCTTGGAACCAGGGGGCGGCTACGAGCAGTACTTC. Translated, it gives CANSLEPGGGYEQYF.

This clonotype has a count of ten or more. This chain links TRBV10-3 with TRBJ2-7; weak D call: TRBD1 (5 bases). Deletions cut 3 bases from V and 5 bases from J, with 14 bases between. The CDR3 sequence is 14 residues long. CDR1 ENHRY and CDR2 SYGVKD come from the germline V gene. Here the CDR3 DNA reads TGTGCCATCAGTGAAAGAAACGAGGACAACGAGCAGTACTTC. It encodes CAISERNEDNEQYF.

Regarding this clonotype: Lacking the conserved final phenylalanine or tryptophan, this CDR3 likely reflects a read error. The CDR3 bases are TGTGCCAGCAGCTTAATGAGCGGATCCTACGAGCAGTACTTA. Translated: CASSLMSGSYEQYL. The chain has TRBV11-2 and TRBJ2-7; a possible D gene is TRBD2 (5 bases). CDR3 length: 14 residues. CDR1 and CDR2 (germline): SGHAT, FQNNGV. The V end was cut by 2 bases, the J end by 1 base, with 9 bases between.

As concerns this clonotype: The junction departs from germline at one end; a sequencing error may be responsible. The J gene is TRBJ2-3, the V gene TRBV11-2; 9 positions match TRBD2. Germline assignment: CDR1 SGHAT and CDR2 FQNNGV. CDR3 length equals 14 residues. CDR3 in DNA: TGTGCCACCAGCTTAGGACTAGCGAAAGATACGCATTATTTT. Its translation: CATSLGLAKDTHYF.

In regard to this clonotype: The junction differs from germline at one of its ends, possibly a read error. The chain recombines TRBV4-2 with TRBJ2-7; tentative D call: TRBD1 (6 bases). This CDR3 has 14 residues. From germline, CDR1 is LGHNA and CDR2 YNFKEQ. CDR3 region: CANSQERQAYEQYF. The CDR3, as DNA: TGTGCCAACAGCCAAGAAAGACAGGCCTACGAGCAGTACTTC.

Only a few counts were recorded for this clonotype. This chain joins TRBV30 and TRBJ2-5; TRBD1 matches at 7 bases. The V gene end was trimmed by 8 bases and the J gene end by 4 bases; junction bases not matched to a gene: 7. Germline V CDR1 and CDR2: GTSNPN, SVGIG (reference sequence). This CDR3 is built from 12 residues. The CDR3 spells CAEGQSAETQYF. The CDR3 nucleotides are TGTGCCGAGGGACAGTCAGCAGAGACCCAGTACTTC.

The rearrangement uses TRBV6-5 and TRBJ1-5; 8 bases align to TRBD1. Germline lookup yields CDR1 MNHEY and CDR2 SVGAGI. The CDR3 contains 19 residues. J gave up 6 bases and V 9 bases, and 25 bases lay outside the gene matches. CDR3 protein: CASSGYRSETGDNIQPQHF. The CDR3 nucleotides are TGTGCCAGTAGTGGTTACAGAAGTGAGACAGGGGATAACATTCAGCCCCAGCATTTT.

Notes on this clonotype: At one of its ends the junction is not consistent with the germline gene, which may arise from a read error. This chain links TRBV6-2 or TRBV6-3 with TRBJ2-1; D may be TRBD1 (5 bases). The CDR3 totals 17 residues. In germline, CDR1 is MNHEY, CDR2 SVGEGT. CDR3 in DNA: TGTACCAGCAGTCGCCTACGTAGGTCAGGGAATGGCAATGAGCAGTTTTTC. It yields the protein CTSSRLRRSGNGNEQFF.

As to this clonotype: One end of the junction varies from germline; a read error may be responsible. The chain carries TRBV4-1 and TRBJ1-1; D not resolved. Germline V gives CDR1 MGHRA, CDR2 YSYEKL. This CDR3 has 15 amino acids. This CDR3 reads CASSQDEARNTEASF. The CDR3 DNA is TGCGCCAGCAGCCAAGATGAGGCACGGAACACTGAAGCTTCCTTT.

This clonotype has a single count. One end of the junction fails to match germline, which may point to a read error. The chain recombines TRBV5-1 with TRBJ2-7; 7 nucleotides agree with TRBD1. Germline V gene data show CDR1 as SGHRS and CDR2 as YFSETQ. This CDR3 contains 13 residues. The CDR3 DNA follows: TGCGCCATCAGCTGGGGACAGACCTACGAGCAGTACTTC. Translated: CAISWGQTYEQYF.

Comments on this clonotype: This could be a read error, since a much larger clone is one nucleotide away. This rearrangement joins TRBV6-8 to TRBJ1-2, with D uncertain. Germline assignment: CDR1 MNHGY and CDR2 SAAAGT. The CDR3 sequence is 15 residues long. With 2 bases removed from V and 4 bases from J, the gap between germline ends came to 14 bases. The CDR3 DNA is TGTGCCAGCAGTTACGTTAGCAGCCCTTGCTATGGCTACACCTTC. Its translation: CASSYVSSPCYGYTF.

This clonotype was counted many times. The chain employs TRBV5-5 and TRBJ1-1; no clear D gene. V was clipped by 1 base and J by 1 base, with 11 bases between them. Germline lookup yields CDR1 SGHKS and CDR2 YYEKEE (reference sequence). The CDR3 contains 15 residues. The CDR3 protein is CASSLPLGKNTEAFF. CDR3 coding DNA: TGTGCCAGCAGCTTGCCCCTAGGGAAGAACACTGAAGCTTTCTTT.